This T cell receptor (beta chain) was obtained from a study of cytotoxic CD8 clonotypes in ibrutinib-treated CLL. On the study more broadly: Productive templates per sample averaged roughly 250,000; productive rearrangements, more than 75,000.

Whole-study findings and limits: Clonality was elevated at ibrutinib response and had returned toward baseline at progression.

Worth noting for this clone: Its antigen is not known.

Germline CDR1 and CDR2: SQVTM and ANQGSEA. CDR3 size: 15 residues. V was cut by 3 bases and J by 7 bases, with 19 bases left in between. Produced via immunoSEQ multiplex PCR; TCRdb's table is partial and in-frame only. This sample has more than 200,000 clones, with roughly 70% found just once. Genomic DNA in an amount of roughly 2 micrograms was extracted from cryopreserved PBMCs and used for the preparation of TCR beta libraries. The gene calls are TRBV29-1 and TRBJ2-1; possibly TRBD2 for D (6 bases). This specimen consisted of PBMCs, obtained after 24 months of ibrutinib treatment. The TCR originated in a human donor with chronic lymphocytic leukemia. CDR3 sequence reads: CSVERRRTGGNEQFF. CDR3 nucleotides: TGCAGCGTTGAGAGGAGACGGACTGGGGGGAATGAGCAGTTCTTC.